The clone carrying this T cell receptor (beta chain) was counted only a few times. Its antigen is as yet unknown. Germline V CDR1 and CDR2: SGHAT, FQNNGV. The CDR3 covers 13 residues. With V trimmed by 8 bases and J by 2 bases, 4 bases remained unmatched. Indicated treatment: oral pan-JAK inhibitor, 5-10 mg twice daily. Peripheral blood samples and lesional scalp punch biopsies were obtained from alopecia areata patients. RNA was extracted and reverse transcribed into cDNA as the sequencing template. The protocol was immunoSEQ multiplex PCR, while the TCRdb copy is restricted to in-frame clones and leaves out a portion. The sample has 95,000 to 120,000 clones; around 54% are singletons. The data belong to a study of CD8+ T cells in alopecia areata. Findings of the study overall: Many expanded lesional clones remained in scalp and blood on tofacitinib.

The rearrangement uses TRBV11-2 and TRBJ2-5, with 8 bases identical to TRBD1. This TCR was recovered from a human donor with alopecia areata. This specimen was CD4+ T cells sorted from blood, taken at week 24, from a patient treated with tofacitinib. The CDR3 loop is CASGRGLQETQYF. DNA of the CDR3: TGTGCCAGCGGCAGGGGGCTTCAAGAGACCCAGTACTTC.